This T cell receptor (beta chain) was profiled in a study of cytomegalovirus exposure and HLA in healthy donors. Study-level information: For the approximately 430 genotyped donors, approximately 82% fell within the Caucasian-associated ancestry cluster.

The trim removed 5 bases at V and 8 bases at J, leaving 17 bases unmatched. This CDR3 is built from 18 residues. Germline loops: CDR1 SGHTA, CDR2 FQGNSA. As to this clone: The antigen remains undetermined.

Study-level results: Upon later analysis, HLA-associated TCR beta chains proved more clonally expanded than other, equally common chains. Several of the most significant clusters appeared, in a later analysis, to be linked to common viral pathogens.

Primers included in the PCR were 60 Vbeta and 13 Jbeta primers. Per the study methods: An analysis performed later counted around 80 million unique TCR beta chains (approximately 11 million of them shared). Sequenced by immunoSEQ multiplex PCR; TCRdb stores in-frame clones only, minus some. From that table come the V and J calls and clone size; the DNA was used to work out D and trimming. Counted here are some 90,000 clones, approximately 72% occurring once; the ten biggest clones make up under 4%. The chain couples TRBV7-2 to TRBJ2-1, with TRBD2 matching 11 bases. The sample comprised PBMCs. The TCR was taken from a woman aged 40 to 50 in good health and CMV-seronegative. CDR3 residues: CASSPTGDIGSGRDEQFF. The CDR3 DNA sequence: TGTGCCAGCAGCCCCACCGGGGATATCGGTAGCGGGAGGGATGAGCAGTTCTTC.